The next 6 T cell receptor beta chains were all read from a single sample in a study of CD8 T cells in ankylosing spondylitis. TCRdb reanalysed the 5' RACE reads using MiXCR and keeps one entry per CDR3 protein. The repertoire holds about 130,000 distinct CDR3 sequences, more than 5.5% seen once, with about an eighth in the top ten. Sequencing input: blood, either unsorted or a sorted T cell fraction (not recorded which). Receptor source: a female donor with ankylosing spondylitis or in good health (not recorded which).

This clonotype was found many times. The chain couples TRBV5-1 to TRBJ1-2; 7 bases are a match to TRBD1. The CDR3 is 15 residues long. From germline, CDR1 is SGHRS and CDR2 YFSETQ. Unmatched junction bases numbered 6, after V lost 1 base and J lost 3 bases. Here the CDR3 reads CASSLSEGADYGYTF. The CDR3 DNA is TGCGCCAGCAGCTTGAGTGAGGGGGCGGACTATGGCTACACCTTC.

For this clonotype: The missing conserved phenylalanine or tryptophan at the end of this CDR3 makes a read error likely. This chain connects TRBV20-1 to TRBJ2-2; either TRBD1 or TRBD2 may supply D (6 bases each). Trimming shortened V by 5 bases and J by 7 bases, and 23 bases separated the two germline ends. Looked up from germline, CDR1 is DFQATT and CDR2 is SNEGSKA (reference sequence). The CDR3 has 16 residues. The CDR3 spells CSASTRGRNLSGELFL. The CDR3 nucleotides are TGCAGTGCTTCGACCCGGGGGCGGAATCTGAGCGGGGAGCTGTTTCTT.

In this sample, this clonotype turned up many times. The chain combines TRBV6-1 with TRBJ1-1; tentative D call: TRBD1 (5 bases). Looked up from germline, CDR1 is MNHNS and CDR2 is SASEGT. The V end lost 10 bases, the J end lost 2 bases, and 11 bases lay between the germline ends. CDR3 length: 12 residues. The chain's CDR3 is CATLGTNTEAFF. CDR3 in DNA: TGTGCCACCCTCGGGACCAACACTGAAGCTTTCTTT.

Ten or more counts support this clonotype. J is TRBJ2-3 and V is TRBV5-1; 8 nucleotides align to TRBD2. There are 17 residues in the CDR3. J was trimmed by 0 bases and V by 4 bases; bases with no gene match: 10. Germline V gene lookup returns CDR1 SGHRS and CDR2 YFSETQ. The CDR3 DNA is TGCGCCAGCAGCCGCGGGGGGTTAACGAGGAGCACAGATACGCAGTATTTT. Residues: CASSRGGLTRSTDTQYF.

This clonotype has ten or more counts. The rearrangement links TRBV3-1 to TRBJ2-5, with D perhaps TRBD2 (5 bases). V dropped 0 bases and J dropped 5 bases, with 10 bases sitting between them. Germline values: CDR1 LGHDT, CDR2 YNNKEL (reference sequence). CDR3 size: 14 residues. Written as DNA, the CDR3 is TGTGCCAGCAGCCAAGATGCGGGCAAGGAGACCCAGTACTTC. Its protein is CASSQDAGKETQYF.

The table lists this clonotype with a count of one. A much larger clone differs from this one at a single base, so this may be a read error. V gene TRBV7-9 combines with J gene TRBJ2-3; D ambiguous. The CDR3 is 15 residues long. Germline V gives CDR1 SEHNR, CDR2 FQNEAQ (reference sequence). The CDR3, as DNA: TGTGTCAGCAGCTTAAGTGGGATACACACAGATACGCAGTATTTT. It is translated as CVSSLSGIHTDTQYF.